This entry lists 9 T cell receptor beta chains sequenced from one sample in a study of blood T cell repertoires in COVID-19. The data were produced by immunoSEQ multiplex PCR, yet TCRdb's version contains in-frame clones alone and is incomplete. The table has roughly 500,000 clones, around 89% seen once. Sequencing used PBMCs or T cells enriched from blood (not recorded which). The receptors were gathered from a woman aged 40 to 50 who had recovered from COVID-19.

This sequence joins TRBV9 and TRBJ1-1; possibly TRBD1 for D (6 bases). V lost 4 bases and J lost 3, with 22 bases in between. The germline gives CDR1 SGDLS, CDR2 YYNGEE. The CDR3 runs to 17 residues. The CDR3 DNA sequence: TGTGCCAGCAGCTCATTAAGAAACCAGGGGCGAGACACTGAAGCTTTCTTT. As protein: CASSSLRNQGRDTEAFF.

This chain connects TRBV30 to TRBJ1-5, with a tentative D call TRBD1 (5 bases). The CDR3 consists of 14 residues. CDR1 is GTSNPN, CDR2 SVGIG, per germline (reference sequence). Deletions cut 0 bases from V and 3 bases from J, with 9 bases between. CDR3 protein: CAWSVWTTNQPQHF. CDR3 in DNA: TGTGCCTGGAGTGTGTGGACAACCAATCAGCCCCAGCATTTT.

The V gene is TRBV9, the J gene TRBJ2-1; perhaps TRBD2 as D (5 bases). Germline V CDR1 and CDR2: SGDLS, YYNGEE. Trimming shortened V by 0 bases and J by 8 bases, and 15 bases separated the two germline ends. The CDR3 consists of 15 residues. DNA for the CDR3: TGTGCCAGCAGCGTAGTAGCCGTCGGGAAGGATGAGCAGTTCTTC. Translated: CASSVVAVGKDEQFF.

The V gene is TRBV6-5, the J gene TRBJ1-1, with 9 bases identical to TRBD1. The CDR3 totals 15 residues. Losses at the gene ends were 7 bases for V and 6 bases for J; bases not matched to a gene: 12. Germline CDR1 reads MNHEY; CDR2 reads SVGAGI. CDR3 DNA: TGTGCCAGCACCCCCCGGACAGGGGTCTCATCTGAAGCTTTCTTT. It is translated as CASTPRTGVSSEAFF.

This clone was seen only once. The CDR3, as DNA: TGTGCCAGCAGCTTAGGAACAGGGAGGGCAGATACGCAGTATTTT. Its translation: CASSLGTGRADTQYF. V usage is TRBV7-9 and J usage is TRBJ2-3; a possible D gene is TRBD2 (7 bases). V was trimmed by 1 base and J by 4 bases, leaving 12 bases between them. Germline V gene data show CDR1 as SEHNR and CDR2 as FQNEAQ (reference sequence). The CDR3 is 15 residues long.

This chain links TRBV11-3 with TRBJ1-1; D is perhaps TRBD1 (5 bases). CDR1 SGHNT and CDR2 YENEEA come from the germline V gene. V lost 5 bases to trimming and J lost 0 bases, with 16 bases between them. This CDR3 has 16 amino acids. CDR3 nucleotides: TGTGCCAGCAGCCCGGCCGCGACAGTTTTGAACACTGAAGCTTTCTTT. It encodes CASSPAATVLNTEAFF.

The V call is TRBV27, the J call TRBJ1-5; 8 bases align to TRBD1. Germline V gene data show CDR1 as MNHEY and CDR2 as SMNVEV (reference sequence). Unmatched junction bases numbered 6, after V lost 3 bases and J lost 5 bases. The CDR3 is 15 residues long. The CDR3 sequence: CASSFGQGTYQPQHF. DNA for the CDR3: TGTGCCAGCAGTTTTGGACAGGGTACCTATCAGCCCCAGCATTTT.

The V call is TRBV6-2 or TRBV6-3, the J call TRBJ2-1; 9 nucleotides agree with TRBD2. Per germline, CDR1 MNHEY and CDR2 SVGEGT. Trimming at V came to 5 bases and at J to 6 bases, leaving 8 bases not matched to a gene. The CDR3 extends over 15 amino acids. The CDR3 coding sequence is TGTGCCAGCAGTACGAGCGGGAGGAGGCGCAATGAGCAGTTCTTC. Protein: CASSTSGRRRNEQFF.

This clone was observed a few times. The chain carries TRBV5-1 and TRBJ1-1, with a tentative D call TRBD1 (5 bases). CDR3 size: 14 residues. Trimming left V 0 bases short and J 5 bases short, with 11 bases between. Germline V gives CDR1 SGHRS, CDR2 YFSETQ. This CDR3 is CASSLATGQTEAFF. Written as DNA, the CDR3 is TGCGCCAGCAGCTTGGCAACAGGTCAGACTGAAGCTTTCTTT.